One sample yielded the 15 T cell receptor beta chains listed below, sequenced in a study of cytomegalovirus exposure and HLA in healthy donors. PCR primers comprised 60 Vbeta and 13 Jbeta primers. Data came from immunoSEQ multiplex PCR; TCRdb stores just in-frame clones and leaves some out. In the table there are some 120,000 clones, 60% to 85% of which are singletons. Material: PBMCs. Receptor source: a female donor in good health and CMV-seronegative.

The chain employs TRBV27 and TRBJ1-6; 9 bases fit TRBD1. After removal of 6 bases from V and 10 bases from J, the junction contained 7 bases not matched to a gene. CDR3 length equals 14 residues. Germline V gene data show CDR1 as MNHEY and CDR2 as SMNVEV (reference sequence). The CDR3 DNA reads TGTGCCAGCAGGTCGGGACAGGGAGAATCACCCCTCCACTTT. Translation gives CASRSGQGESPLHF.

The chain couples TRBV4-2 to TRBJ2-6; 7 bases are shared with TRBD2. The V and J ends lost 5 bases and 0 bases, in that order; junction bases with no gene match: 7. Germline V gene lookup returns CDR1 LGHNA and CDR2 YNFKEQ. The CDR3 sequence is 17 residues long. The CDR3: CASSKTSSGSGANVLTF. CDR3 DNA sequence: TGTGCCAGCAGCAAGACGTCTAGCGGCTCTGGGGCCAACGTCCTGACTTTC.

This clone came up once. The CDR3 DNA reads as TGTGCCAGCAGTTCCAGCAGGGGGTCAGAGACCCAGTACTTC. This encodes CASSSSRGSETQYF. The gene calls are TRBV27 and TRBJ2-5; 7 bases are shared with TRBD1. Germline values: CDR1 MNHEY, CDR2 SMNVEV (reference sequence). V lost 4 bases and J lost 4; bases outside the gene matches: 6. The CDR3 loop spans 14 amino acids.

The gene calls are TRBV6-1 and TRBJ1-2; D is perhaps TRBD1 (5 bases). The length of the CDR3 is 14 residues. V was trimmed by 6 bases and J by 7 bases, leaving 18 bases between them. Germline-derived CDR1 and CDR2 are MNHNS and SASEGT. The CDR3 DNA reads TGTGCCAGCAGCGACCCCATCCGGGGGATTGGCTACACCTTC. Protein sequence: CASSDPIRGIGYTF.

Written as DNA, the CDR3 is TGTGCCAGCAGCTTGGACAGCTACAATGAGCAGTTCTTC. As protein: CASSLDSYNEQFF. The rearrangement joins TRBV7-3 to TRBJ2-1, with D maybe TRBD1 (6 bases). Germline loops: CDR1 SGHTA, CDR2 FQGTGA. V lost 3 bases, J lost 3 bases, and 6 bases lay in between. This CDR3 has 13 residues.

This rearrangement joins TRBV6-5 to TRBJ1-5, with TRBD1 matching 8 bases. Losses at the gene ends were 5 bases for V and 6 bases for J; bases not matched to a gene: 9. Germline V gene data show CDR1 as MNHEY and CDR2 as SVGAGI. The CDR3 runs 15 residues. CDR3 coding DNA: TGTGCCAGCAGTCTAGGACAGGGAGTCTCTCAGCCCCAGCATTTT. Translation: CASSLGQGVSQPQHF.

V usage is TRBV10-2 and J usage is TRBJ1-5; 9 nucleotides align to TRBD1. CDR3 length: 15 amino acids. Germline V gives CDR1 WSHSY, CDR2 SAAADI. V lost 6 bases, J lost 2 bases, and 5 bases stayed unmatched. CDR3 protein: CASRQGAGGNQPQHF. For the CDR3, the DNA is TGCGCCAGCAGACAGGGGGCGGGTGGCAATCAGCCCCAGCATTTT.

The rearrangement joins TRBV5-1 to TRBJ2-3; 9 bases align to TRBD2. Germline trimming cut 0 bases from V and 2 bases from J; bases unmatched to any gene: 4. Germline V gene lookup returns CDR1 SGHRS and CDR2 YFSETQ. The CDR3 extends over 16 amino acids. CDR3: CASSLGGRAVTDTQYF. The DNA for the CDR3 is TGCGCCAGCAGCTTGGGCGGGAGGGCCGTCACAGATACGCAGTATTTT.

Only a few counts were recorded for this clone. Here the CDR3 DNA reads TGTGCCAGCTCACTCTCTACCGTGACTAGCGGGAGAGATGTTGCCAAAAACATTCAGTACTTC. This encodes CASSLSTVTSGRDVAKNIQYF. The chain couples TRBV18 to TRBJ2-4; 12 bases fit TRBD2. J was trimmed by 1 base and V by 4 bases; bases with no gene match: 17. This CDR3 region has 21 residues. Germline V lookup: CDR1 KGHSH, CDR2 LQKENI.

V is TRBV9 and J is TRBJ2-3, with TRBD2 matching 10 bases. Germline V gene data show CDR1 as SGDLS and CDR2 as YYNGEE. Trimming at V came to 2 bases and at J to 6 bases, leaving 6 bases not matched to a gene. This CDR3 contains 15 residues. CDR3 DNA: TGTGCCAGCAGCGTGCCTAGCGGGGGTCCGGATACGCAGTATTTT. This encodes CASSVPSGGPDTQYF.

This clone was seen a single time. This chain uses TRBV7-9 with TRBJ2-3; TRBD2 is a possible D gene (6 bases). Germline V gene lookup returns CDR1 SEHNR and CDR2 FQNEAQ (reference sequence). The CDR3 is 15 residues long. The V end lost 3 bases, the J end lost 1 base, and 11 bases lay between the germline ends. CDR3: CASSFAGRGTDTQYF. The CDR3 DNA reads TGTGCCAGCAGCTTTGCGGGAAGGGGCACAGATACGCAGTATTTT.

The table lists this clone with a few counts. The J gene is TRBJ1-2, the V gene TRBV9, with a tentative D call TRBD1 (6 bases). Germline lookup yields CDR1 SGDLS and CDR2 YYNGEE. Trimming took 0 bases from V and 4 from J, leaving 16 bases between them. The CDR3 is made up of 16 amino acids. In DNA, the CDR3 is TGTGCCAGCAGCGTAGATAGGGACATTGAGGCCTATGGCTACACCTTC. Translation gives CASSVDRDIEAYGYTF. The full variable domain, rest sourced from reference TRBV9 and TRBJ1-2, is DSGVTQTPKHLITATGQRVTLRCSPRSGDLSVYWYQQSLDQGLQFLIQYYNGEERAKGNILERFSAQQFPDLHSELNLSSLELGDSALYFCASSVDRDIEAYGYTFGSGTRLTVV.

The chain uses TRBV10-3 and TRBJ2-7; 10 bases map to TRBD1. This CDR3 spans 14 amino acids. V gave up 6 bases and J gave up 2 bases; unmatched junction bases: 4. CDR1 is ENHRY, CDR2 SYGVKD, per germline. CDR3 amino acids: CAIRGGQGAYEQYF. The CDR3 DNA sequence: TGTGCCATCAGGGGCGGACAGGGGGCCTACGAGCAGTACTTC.

This rearrangement joins TRBV2 to TRBJ2-1, with 9 bases fitting TRBD2. With V trimmed by 8 bases and J by 1 base, 3 bases remained unmatched. The CDR3 has 14 amino acids. In germline, CDR1 is SNHLY, CDR2 FYNNEI. DNA of the CDR3: TGTGCCAGCGGGCGGGAGGGGTCCTACAATGAGCAGTTCTTC. Translation: CASGREGSYNEQFF.

This clone was seen a few times. The CDR3 DNA follows: TGTGCCTGGAGTGTAATGAATCGGGAGACCCAGTACTTC. Translation: CAWSVMNRETQYF. The chain has TRBV30 and TRBJ2-5; D uncertain. This CDR3 is built from 13 residues. CDR1 and CDR2 (germline): GTSNPN, SVGIG (reference sequence). V lost 0 bases and J 5 bases, leaving 10 bases between the germline ends.